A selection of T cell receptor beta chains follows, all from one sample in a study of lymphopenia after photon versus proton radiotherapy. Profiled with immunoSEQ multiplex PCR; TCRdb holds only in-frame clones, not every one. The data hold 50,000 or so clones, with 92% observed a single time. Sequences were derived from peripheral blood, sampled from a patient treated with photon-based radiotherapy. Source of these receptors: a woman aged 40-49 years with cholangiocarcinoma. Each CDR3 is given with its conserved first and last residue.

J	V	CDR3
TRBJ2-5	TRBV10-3	CAISVRTGTETQYF
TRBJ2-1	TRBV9	CASSVEVARSGEQFF
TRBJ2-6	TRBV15	CATSRSTGANVLTF
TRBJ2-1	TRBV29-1	CSVGRDTGQLREQFF
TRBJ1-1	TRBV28	CASSLSGIALNTEAFF
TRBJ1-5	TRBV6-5	CASKKVRGVSQPQHF
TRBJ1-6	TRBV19	CASSMDAPSSYNSPLHF
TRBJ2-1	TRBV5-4	CASSLATSGGLFNEQFF
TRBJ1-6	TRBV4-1	CASSQEDRANSPLHF
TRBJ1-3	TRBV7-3	CASSPGADSGNTIYF
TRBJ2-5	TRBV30	CAWTGQSQETQYF
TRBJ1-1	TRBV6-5	CASSYSGENTEAFF
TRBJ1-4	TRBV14	CASSQGGGEKLFF
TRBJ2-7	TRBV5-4	CASSFGGSYEQYF